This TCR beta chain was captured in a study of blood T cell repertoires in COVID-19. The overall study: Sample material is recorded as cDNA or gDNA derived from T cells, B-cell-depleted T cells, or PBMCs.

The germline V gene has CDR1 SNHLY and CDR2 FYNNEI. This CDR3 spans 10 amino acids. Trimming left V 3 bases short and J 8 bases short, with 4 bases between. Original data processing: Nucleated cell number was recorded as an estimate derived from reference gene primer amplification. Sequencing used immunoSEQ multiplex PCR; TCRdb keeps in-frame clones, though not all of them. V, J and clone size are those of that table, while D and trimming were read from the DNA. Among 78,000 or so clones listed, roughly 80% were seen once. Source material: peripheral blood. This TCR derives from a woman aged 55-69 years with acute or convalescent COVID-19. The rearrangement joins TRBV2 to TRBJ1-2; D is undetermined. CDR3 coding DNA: TGTGCCAGCAGTGATGAGGGCTACACCTTC. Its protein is CASSDEGYTF. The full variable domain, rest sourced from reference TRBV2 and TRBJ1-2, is EPEVTQTPSHQVTQMGQEVILRCVPISNHLYFYWYRQILGQKVEFLVSFYNNEISEKSEIFDDQFSVERPDGSNFTLKIRSTKLEDSAMYFCASSDEGYTFGSGTRLTVV.